Sequencing of this T cell receptor beta chain was carried out in a study of breast tumors, draining lymph nodes, adjacent tissues. This CDR3 comprises 15 residues. CDR1 LGHDT and CDR2 YNNKEL come from the germline V gene (reference sequence). Trimming took 0 bases from V and 8 from J, leaving 13 bases between them. This clonotype was picked up many times. Its specificity is unknown. TCRdb re-analysed the multiplex PCR reads in MiXCR, keeping a single row per CDR3 protein. The repertoire holds hundreds of thousands of distinct CDR3 sequences, roughly 32% seen once, with around 1.4% in the top ten. The lymph nodes were axillary draining lymph nodes from breast cancer patients. The study's findings and limits: Data only fit, rather than demonstrated, lymph node origin of most tumor T cells. Compared with lymph nodes, tumors were less diverse; compared with nontumor tissue, more.

The chain joins TRBV3-1 to TRBJ1-4; TRBD1 is a possible D gene (5 bases). The clonotype was recovered from a female donor with breast cancer. Some clones in this sample may be carry-over from other donors' samples. The sequencing sample was made of axillary lymph node tissue. This CDR3 is CASSQDWDRREKLFF. The CDR3 DNA is TGTGCCAGCAGCCAAGATTGGGACCGGAGGGAAAAACTGTTTTTT.